This T cell receptor (beta chain) was documented in a study of Ad26.COV2.S vaccination and SARS-CoV-2 variants (TCRdb year 2021). About the study as a whole: Vaccine-arm donors came from COV1001, a multicentre, randomized, double-blind, placebo-controlled phase I-IIa trial of Ad26.COV2.S in healthy adults. A total of 32 samples were included in the TCR-sequenced set, comprising around 19 Ad26.COV2.S vaccine recipients, 5 placebo recipients and 8 SARS-CoV-2 convalescent individuals. The specificity and breadth of SARS-CoV-2-reactive T cell receptors after Ad26.COV2.S vaccination were assessed by TCRbeta repertoire sequencing. Throughout the experiments and outcome assessment, investigators stayed blinded to trial group allocation. Dosing of Ad26.COV2.S was intramuscular, at either 5x10^10 or 1x10^11 viral particles, delivered as one shot or as two shots spaced 56 days apart. Trial participants were randomized into five groups of five, in which low-dose or high-dose Ad26.COV2.S was given once or twice, or placebo was given on both occasions. What the work shows at the level of the full study, not this receptor alone: The study was not powered to compare responses between vaccine doses or regimens. Substantial breadth of spike-specific CD8+ and CD4+ T cell responses was reported after vaccination. According to the authors, total T cell responses may have been underestimated by the TCR breadth and depth analyses. Compared with placebo recipients, Ad26.COV2.S recipients showed higher spike-specific TCR breadth (P = 0.0014). Vaccine and placebo recipients had comparable non-spike TCR breadth, which fits with the vaccine containing only spike.

Taken with the paper, the label for treatment or condition translates to: 15 to 20 received Ad26.COV2.S at low or high dose, single or two shots; about 5 received placebo; per-sample allocation not given. Repertoires of vaccine and placebo recipients were sequenced from samples collected on day 63 after the first injection. Cohort 1b enrolled some 25 adults aged 18-55 years at a single site in Boston, USA, between 29 July and 7 August 2020. Ad26.COV2.S was a replication-incompetent adenovirus type 26 vector that expressed a prefusion-stabilized SARS-CoV-2 spike protein derived from the original Wuhan strain. The immunoSEQ Assay was used to sequence TCRbeta CDR3 regions. After extraction, genomic DNA underwent amplification by bias-controlled multiplex PCR, followed by high-throughput sequencing. Per the authors' processing: Collapsing and filtering of sequences were performed to quantify the absolute abundance of each unique TCRbeta CDR3 region. T cell fraction was estimated by normalizing TCRbeta template counts to usable DNA, with usable DNA measured through amplification of reference genes found in all nucleated cells. Repertoire TCRs were annotated as SARS-CoV-2-specific when V gene, CDR3 amino acid sequence and J gene were exactly matched to a known reactive TCR set. The reference SARS-CoV-2 TCR set was obtained from MIRA and was filtered for enrichment in COVID-19-positive ImmuneCODE repertoires, whereby public or cross-reactive TCRs were removed. Using the MIRA antigens, annotated TCRs were further analysed by specific ORF or by position within an ORF. Depth was the summed frequency of annotated unique rearrangements, while breadth was defined as annotated unique rearrangements over total unique productive rearrangements. Two-sided Wilcoxon rank-sum tests were applied when comparing TCR breadth between groups. TCRdb carries this immuneACCESS record with in-frame sequences only. Its versions omit some clonotypes, under half of them owing to an unresolved V gene in the studies checked, with the rest unexplained. The DNA gave D and trimming, while V, J and clone size come from that table. The sample yields 400,000 to 500,000 clones; around 87% were counted once. The ten biggest clones cover around 3.6% of the sample.

CDR1 and CDR2 are read off the germline V gene (reference sequence) as LNHNV and YYDKDF. The CDR3, cysteine through phenylalanine, is 16 amino acids long. Only CDR3 DNA remains: 48 bases, in frame from the first base. V ends up 3 bases short and J 0 bases short, with an unmatched junction base count of 5. Concerning this clone itself: No cognate antigen has been identified for it. Nothing much larger sits one base from this clone, and base qualities are not available.

The sequences come from peripheral blood, collected in a trial of Ad26.COV2.S vaccine versus placebo. The rearrangement joined TRBV15 to TRBJ2-5; a stretch of 9 junction bases matches TRBD2. The source of this sequence is a person between 18 and 59 years old who received the Ad26.COV2.S COVID-19 vaccine or a placebo. The CDR3 amino acid sequence is: CATSSWTSENQETQYF. The DNA is as follows: TGTGCCACCAGCAGCTGGACTAGCGAGAACCAAGAGACCCAGTACTTC.